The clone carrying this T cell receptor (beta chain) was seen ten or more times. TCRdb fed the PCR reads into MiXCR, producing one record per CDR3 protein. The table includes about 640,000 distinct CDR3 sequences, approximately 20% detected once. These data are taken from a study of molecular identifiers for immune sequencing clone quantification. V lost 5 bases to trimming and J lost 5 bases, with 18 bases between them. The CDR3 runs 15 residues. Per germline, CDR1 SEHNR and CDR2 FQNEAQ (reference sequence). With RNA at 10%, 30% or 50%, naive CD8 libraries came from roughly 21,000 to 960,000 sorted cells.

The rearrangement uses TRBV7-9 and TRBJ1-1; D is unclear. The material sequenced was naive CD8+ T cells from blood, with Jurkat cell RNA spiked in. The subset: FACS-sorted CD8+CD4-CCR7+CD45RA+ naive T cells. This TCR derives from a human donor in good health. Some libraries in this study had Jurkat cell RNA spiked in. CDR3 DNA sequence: TGTGCCAGCAGCCTTATTTGGGGATCAAGGACTGAAGCTTTCTTT. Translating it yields CASSLIWGSRTEAFF.